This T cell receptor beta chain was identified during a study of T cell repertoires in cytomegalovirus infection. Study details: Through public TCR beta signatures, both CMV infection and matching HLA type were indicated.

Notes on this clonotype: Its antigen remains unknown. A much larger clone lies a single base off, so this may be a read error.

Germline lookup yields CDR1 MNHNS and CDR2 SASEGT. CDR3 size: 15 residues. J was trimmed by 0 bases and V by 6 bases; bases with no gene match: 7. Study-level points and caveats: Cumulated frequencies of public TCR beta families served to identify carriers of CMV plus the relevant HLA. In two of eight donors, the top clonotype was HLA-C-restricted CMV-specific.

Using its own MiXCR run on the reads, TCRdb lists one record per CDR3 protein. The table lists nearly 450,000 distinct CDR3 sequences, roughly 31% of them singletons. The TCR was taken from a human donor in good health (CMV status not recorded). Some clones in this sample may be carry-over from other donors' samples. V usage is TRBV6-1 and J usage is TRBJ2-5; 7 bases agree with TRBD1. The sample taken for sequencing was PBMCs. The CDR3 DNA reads TGTGCCAGCAGCCCAAAGGGGGCCAACCAAGAGACCCAGTACTTC. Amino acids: CASSPKGANQETQYF.